Below are 24 T cell receptor beta chains sequenced from a single sample in a study of PD-L1 blockade in urothelial cancer. Only in-frame clones appear in the TCRdb table, and some are missing; sequencing was by immunoSEQ multiplex PCR. The repertoire has around 45,000 clones, 70% to 90% of them found once; the top ten carry 13% to 15%. The material was PBMCs, obtained around atezolizumab (anti-PD-L1) treatment. These receptors came from a woman aged 60 to 75 with urothelial cancer.

The rearrangement uses TRBV6-4 and TRBJ2-7, with a possible D match to TRBD1 (5 bases). This CDR3 comprises 14 residues. CDR1 is MRHNA and CDR2 is SNTAGT in the germline V gene. Between the trimmed V and J ends, which lost 4 bases and 1 base, there was a span of 11 bases. The CDR3: CASSVGAGSYEQYF. The CDR3 nucleotides read TGTGCCAGCAGTGTTGGGGCCGGATCCTACGAGCAGTACTTC.

The CDR3 reads CASSGSWGGTTGELFF. The DNA for the CDR3 is TGTGCCAGCAGCGGCTCTTGGGGGGGGACAACCGGGGAGCTGTTTTTT. This chain connects TRBV2 to TRBJ2-2; D perhaps matches TRBD2 (7 bases). V was cut by 6 bases and J by 5 bases, with 19 bases left in between. The CDR3 contains 16 residues. Per the germline V gene, CDR1 is SNHLY and CDR2 is FYNNEI.

This clone was seen only once. The chain is built from TRBV29-1 and TRBJ2-7; 10 bases are a match to TRBD1. Looked up from germline, CDR1 is SQVTM and CDR2 is ANQGSEA. The CDR3 is made up of 12 amino acids. V lost 7 bases, J lost 3 bases, and 3 bases stayed unmatched. CDR3 sequence: CSAGTGDYEQYF. CDR3 DNA sequence: TGCAGCGCCGGGACAGGGGACTACGAGCAGTACTTC.

The chain joins TRBV19 to TRBJ1-1; 8 bases agree with TRBD1. The trim removed 4 bases at V and 1 base at J, leaving 11 bases unmatched. The CDR3 consists of 17 residues. Germline values: CDR1 LNHDA, CDR2 SQIVND (reference sequence). The chain's CDR3 is CASSNDDRGEGNTEAFF. DNA of the CDR3: TGTGCCAGTAGTAACGATGACAGGGGAGAAGGGAACACTGAAGCTTTCTTT. The full variable domain, completed using reference TRBV19 and TRBJ1-1, is DGGITQSPKYLFRKEGQNVTLSCEQNLNHDAMYWYRQDPGQGLRLIYYSQIVNDFQKGDIAEGYSVSREKKESFPLTVTSAQKNPTAFYLCASSNDDRGEGNTEAFFGQGTRLTVV.

The chain is built from TRBV10-3 and TRBJ2-7, with 8 bases lining up with TRBD1. Losses at the gene ends were 7 bases for V and 5 bases for J; bases not matched to a gene: 7. Germline CDR1 is ENHRY and CDR2 is SYGVKD. The CDR3 is 13 residues long. The chain's CDR3 is CAITVQGEHEQYF. CDR3 DNA: TGTGCCATCACCGTACAGGGGGAACACGAGCAGTACTTC.

The chain couples TRBV5-1 to TRBJ1-1; D unclear. Germline values: CDR1 SGHRS, CDR2 YFSETQ. The CDR3 is 14 amino acids. Trimming took 0 bases from V and 0 from J, leaving 6 bases between them. The CDR3 sequence: CASSLGGMNTEAFF. The CDR3 DNA follows: TGCGCCAGCAGCTTGGGAGGAATGAACACTGAAGCTTTCTTT. Based on the CDR3 plus reference TRBV5-1 and TRBJ1-1, the full variable domain is KAGVTQTPRYLIKTRGQQVTLSCSPISGHRSVSWYQQTPGQGLQFLFEYFSETQRNKGNFPGRFSGRQFSNSRSEMNVSTLELGDSALYLCASSLGGMNTEAFFGQGTRLTVV.

J is TRBJ2-7 and V is TRBV5-4; possible D gene TRBD1, 6 bases. V was pared by 0 bases and J by 1 base, with 14 bases between. The CDR3 consists of 16 residues. CDR1 SGHNT and CDR2 YYREEE come from the germline V gene (reference sequence). CDR3 protein: CASSLAQTGASYEQYF. The CDR3, as DNA: TGTGCCAGCAGCTTGGCCCAGACAGGCGCATCCTACGAGCAGTACTTC.

The rearrangement uses TRBV9 and TRBJ2-3, with 9 positions matching TRBD2. This CDR3 comprises 16 residues. In germline, CDR1 is SGDLS, CDR2 YYNGEE. J lost 6 bases, V lost 0 bases, and 8 bases had no gene match. The CDR3, as DNA: TGTGCCAGCAGCGTAGATGGCGGGAGGGCCTCGGATACGCAGTATTTT. Translation: CASSVDGGRASDTQYF.

The J gene is TRBJ2-5, the V gene TRBV18; possible D gene TRBD1, 6 bases. CDR1 is KGHSH, CDR2 LQKENI, per germline. V was pared by 4 bases and J by 3 bases, with 12 bases between. The CDR3 covers 14 residues. The CDR3 loop reads CASSRDRTEETQYF. The CDR3 region has the DNA TGTGCCAGCTCACGCGACAGGACTGAAGAGACCCAGTACTTC.

V and J are TRBV11-3 and TRBJ1-1; perhaps TRBD1 as D (6 bases). The CDR3 length is 14 residues. The germline gives CDR1 SGHNT, CDR2 YENEEA. V lost 3 bases and J lost 7, with 15 bases in between. The CDR3 here is CASSLGQGSGEAFF. CDR3 nucleotides: TGTGCCAGCAGCTTGGGGCAGGGGTCGGGTGAAGCTTTCTTT.

The V call is TRBV18, the J call TRBJ2-5; D is possibly TRBD1 (7 bases). The CDR3 sequence is 19 residues long. V was cut by 6 bases and J by 0 bases, with 26 bases left in between. Germline assignment: CDR1 KGHSH and CDR2 LQKENI. This CDR3 reads CASSGLRGGGRPYQETQYF. The DNA for the CDR3 is TGTGCCAGCTCGGGTCTGAGAGGAGGGGGCAGGCCGTACCAAGAGACCCAGTACTTC.

V usage is TRBV19 and J usage is TRBJ2-4, with D uncertain. The CDR3 loop spans 13 amino acids. Trimming shortened V by 5 bases and J by 9 bases, and 14 bases separated the two germline ends. CDR1 is LNHDA and CDR2 is SQIVND in the germline V gene (reference sequence). The CDR3: CASSAETYTIQYF. Written as DNA, the CDR3 is TGTGCCAGTAGTGCGGAGACGTACACCATTCAGTACTTC.

The chain recombines TRBV9 with TRBJ1-1; D perhaps matches TRBD1 (6 bases). Trimming removed 0 bases at V and 6 bases at J, with 15 bases between. This CDR3 region has 15 residues. Germline V gives CDR1 SGDLS, CDR2 YYNGEE. The CDR3 reads CASSVGVGDMAEAFF. DNA of the CDR3: TGTGCCAGCAGCGTAGGAGTTGGGGACATGGCTGAAGCTTTCTTT. The full variable domain, its missing parts supplied by reference TRBV9 and TRBJ1-1, is DSGVTQTPKHLITATGQRVTLRCSPRSGDLSVYWYQQSLDQGLQFLIQYYNGEERAKGNILERFSAQQFPDLHSELNLSSLELGDSALYFCASSVGVGDMAEAFFGQGTRLTVV.

The chain employs TRBV6-6 and TRBJ1-3; possible D gene TRBD1, 6 bases. Germline assignment: CDR1 MNHNY and CDR2 SVGAGI (reference sequence). V was shortened by 10 bases and J by 5 bases, with 18 bases between the two germline ends. This CDR3 comprises 14 residues. For the CDR3, the DNA is TGTGCCACTCTACTCAGGGGTAATCGAAACACCATATATTTT. Translated: CATLLRGNRNTIYF.

The rearrangement uses TRBV7-2 and TRBJ1-2, with no clear D. Germline V gene sequence: CDR1 SGHTA, CDR2 FQGNSA. V shed 5 bases and J shed 5 bases, with 12 bases lying between them. This CDR3 spans 13 amino acids. CDR3 region: CASSRRGDYGYTF. Here the CDR3 DNA reads TGTGCCAGCAGCAGACGGGGAGATTATGGCTACACCTTC.

V gene TRBV18 combines with J gene TRBJ2-1; 9 bases align to TRBD2. CDR3 length: 15 amino acids. Trimming at V came to 3 bases and at J to 7 bases, leaving 7 bases not matched to a gene. Germline assignment: CDR1 KGHSH and CDR2 LQKENI. As DNA, the CDR3 is TGTGCCAGCTCACCCATTAGCGGGGGCCAGAATGAGCAGTTCTTC. Amino acid sequence: CASSPISGGQNEQFF.

The rearrangement joins TRBV7-9 to TRBJ1-2; D is uncertain. The germline V and J ends were trimmed by 3 bases and 7 bases, with 6 bases remaining between them. This CDR3 has 11 amino acids. Germline V gene lookup returns CDR1 SEHNR and CDR2 FQNEAQ (reference sequence). The CDR3 sequence is CASSFGGGYTF. The CDR3 DNA reads TGTGCCAGCAGCTTCGGCGGTGGCTACACCTTC.

This sequence joins TRBV7-8 and TRBJ2-2; the D gene is possibly TRBD1 (5 bases). Trimming stripped 1 base from V and 0 bases from J, with 12 bases between. The V gene's germline CDR1 is SGHVS and CDR2 FQNEAQ. The CDR3 spans 17 residues. The chain's CDR3 is CASSLVWGGPNTGELFF. As DNA, the CDR3 is TGTGCCAGCAGCTTAGTCTGGGGCGGACCGAACACCGGGGAGCTGTTTTTT.

The V and J genes are TRBV11-2 and TRBJ1-1, with 10 nucleotides matching TRBD1. CDR3 length equals 14 residues. The junction had 7 bases not matched to a gene; V was cut back by 2 bases and J by 10 bases. Per the germline V gene, CDR1 is SGHAT and CDR2 is FQNNGV. The CDR3 bases are TGTGCCAGCAGCTTAAGGCCAGGGACAGGGGTAGCTTTCTTT. This translates into CASSLRPGTGVAFF.

This chain connects TRBV25-1 to TRBJ1-2; 9 bases are a match to TRBD1. CDR1 is MGHDK, CDR2 SYGVNS, per germline. The length of the CDR3 is 14 residues. The junction had 6 bases not matched to a gene; V was cut back by 6 bases and J by 4 bases. The CDR3 sequence is CASSPGQGIYGYTF. In DNA, the CDR3 is TGTGCCAGCAGCCCGGGACAGGGTATCTATGGCTACACCTTC.

V gene TRBV18 combines with J gene TRBJ2-5; tentatively, D is TRBD1 (5 bases). The length of the CDR3 is 14 residues. The V gene lost 0 bases and the J gene lost 1 base, with 6 bases spanning the gap. The germline CDR1 and CDR2 sequences are KGHSH and LQKENI. CDR3 region: CASSPPTAQETQYF. In nucleotides, the CDR3 is TGTGCCAGCTCACCACCGACAGCCCAAGAGACCCAGTACTTC.

This chain links TRBV5-1 with TRBJ2-1, with a tentative D call TRBD1 (6 bases). CDR1 and CDR2 from the germline V gene are SGHRS and YFSETQ. Trimming took 0 bases from V and 6 from J, leaving 10 bases between them. CDR3 length equals 14 residues. CDR3 sequence (DNA): TGCGCCAGCAGCTTGGGGACAGAAGGCAATGAGCAGTTCTTC. Its translation: CASSLGTEGNEQFF.

V and J are TRBV27 and TRBJ1-5, with a weak D call TRBD1 (5 bases). This CDR3 has 14 amino acids. Trimming shortened V by 2 bases and J by 4 bases, and 9 bases separated the two germline ends. The germline CDR1 and CDR2 sequences are MNHEY and SMNVEV (reference sequence). The CDR3 coding sequence is TGTGCCAGCAGTTTAAGCAGGGCTAATCAGCCCCAGCATTTT. Its translation: CASSLSRANQPQHF.

This clone appeared once. The chain carries TRBV7-8 and TRBJ2-7; tentative D call: TRBD1 (6 bases). Germline V gives CDR1 SGHVS, CDR2 FQNEAQ. The V end lost 5 bases, the J end lost 5 bases, and 22 bases lay between the germline ends. The CDR3 extends over 16 amino acids. DNA for the CDR3: TGTGCCAGCAGCCCCAGGCGGAGCAGGGGTGACGACGAGCAGTACTTC. Its protein product is CASSPRRSRGDDEQYF.